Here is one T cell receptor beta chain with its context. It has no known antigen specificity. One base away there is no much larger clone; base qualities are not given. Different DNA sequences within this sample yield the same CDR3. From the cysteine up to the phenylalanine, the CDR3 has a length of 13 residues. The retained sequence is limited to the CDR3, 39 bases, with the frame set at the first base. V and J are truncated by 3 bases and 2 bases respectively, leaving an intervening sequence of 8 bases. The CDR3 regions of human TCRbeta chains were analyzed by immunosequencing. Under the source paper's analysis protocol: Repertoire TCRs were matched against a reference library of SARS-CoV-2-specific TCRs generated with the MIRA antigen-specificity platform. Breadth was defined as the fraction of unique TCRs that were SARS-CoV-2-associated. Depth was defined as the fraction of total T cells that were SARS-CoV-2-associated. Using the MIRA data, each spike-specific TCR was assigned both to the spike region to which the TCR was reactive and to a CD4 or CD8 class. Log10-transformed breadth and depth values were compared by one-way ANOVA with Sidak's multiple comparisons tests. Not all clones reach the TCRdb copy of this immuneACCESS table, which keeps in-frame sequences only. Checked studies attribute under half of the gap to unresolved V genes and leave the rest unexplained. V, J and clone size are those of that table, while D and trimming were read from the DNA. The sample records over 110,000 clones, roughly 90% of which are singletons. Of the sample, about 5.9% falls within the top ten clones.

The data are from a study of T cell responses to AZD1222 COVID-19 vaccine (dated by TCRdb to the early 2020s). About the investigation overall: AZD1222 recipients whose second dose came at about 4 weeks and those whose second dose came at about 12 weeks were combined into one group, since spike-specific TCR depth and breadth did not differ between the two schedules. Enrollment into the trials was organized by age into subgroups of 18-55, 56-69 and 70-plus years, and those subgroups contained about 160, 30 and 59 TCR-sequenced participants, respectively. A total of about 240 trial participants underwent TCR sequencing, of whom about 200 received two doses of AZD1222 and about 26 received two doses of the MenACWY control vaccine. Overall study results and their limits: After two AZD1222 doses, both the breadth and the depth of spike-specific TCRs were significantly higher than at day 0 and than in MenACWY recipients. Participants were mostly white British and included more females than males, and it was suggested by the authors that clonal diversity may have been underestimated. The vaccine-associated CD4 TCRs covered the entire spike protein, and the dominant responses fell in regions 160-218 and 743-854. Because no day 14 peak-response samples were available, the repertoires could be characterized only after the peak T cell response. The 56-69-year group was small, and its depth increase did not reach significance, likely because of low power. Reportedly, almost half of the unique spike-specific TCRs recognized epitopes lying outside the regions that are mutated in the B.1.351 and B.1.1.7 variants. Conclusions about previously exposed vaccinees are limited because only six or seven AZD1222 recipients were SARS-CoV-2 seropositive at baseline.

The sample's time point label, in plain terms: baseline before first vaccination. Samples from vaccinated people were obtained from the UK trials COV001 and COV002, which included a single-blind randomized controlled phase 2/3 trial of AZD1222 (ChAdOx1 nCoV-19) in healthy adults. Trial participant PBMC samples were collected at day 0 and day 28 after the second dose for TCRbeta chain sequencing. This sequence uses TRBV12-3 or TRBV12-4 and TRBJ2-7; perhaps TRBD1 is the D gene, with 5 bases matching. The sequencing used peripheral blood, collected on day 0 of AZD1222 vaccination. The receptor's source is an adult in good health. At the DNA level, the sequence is TGTGCCAGCAGTTTTTCAGGGCCCTACGAGCAGTACTTC. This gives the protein CASSFSGPYEQYF.